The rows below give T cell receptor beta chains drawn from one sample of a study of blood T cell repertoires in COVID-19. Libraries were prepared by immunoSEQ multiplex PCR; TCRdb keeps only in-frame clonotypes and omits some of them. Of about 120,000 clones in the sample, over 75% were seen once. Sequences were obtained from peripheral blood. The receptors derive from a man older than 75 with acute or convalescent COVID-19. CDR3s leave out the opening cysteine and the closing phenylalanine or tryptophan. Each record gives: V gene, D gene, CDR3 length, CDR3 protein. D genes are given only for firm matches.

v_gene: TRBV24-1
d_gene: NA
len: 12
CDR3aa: ATSGPTGNYGYT

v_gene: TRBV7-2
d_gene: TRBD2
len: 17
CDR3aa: ASSPPGGWGGANTGELF

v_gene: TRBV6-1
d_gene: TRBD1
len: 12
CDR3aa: ASSESDRVGGYT

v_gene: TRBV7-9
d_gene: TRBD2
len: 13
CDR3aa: ASSPTSGRADEQF

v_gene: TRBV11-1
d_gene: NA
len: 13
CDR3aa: ASSQWDFSPNEQY

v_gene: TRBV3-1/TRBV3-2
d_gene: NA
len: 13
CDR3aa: ASSPTLGVAVQQF

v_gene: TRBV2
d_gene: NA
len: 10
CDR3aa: ASRYGNTEAF

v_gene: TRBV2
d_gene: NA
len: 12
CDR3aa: ASSAEGSGNTIY

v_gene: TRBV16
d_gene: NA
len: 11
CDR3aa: ASSLRQYSPLH

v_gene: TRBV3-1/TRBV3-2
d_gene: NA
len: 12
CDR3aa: ASSQAGEGEKLF

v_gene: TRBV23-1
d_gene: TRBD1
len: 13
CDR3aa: ASSQPGQGADTQY

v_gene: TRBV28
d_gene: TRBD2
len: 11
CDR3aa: ASSPGRVNIQY

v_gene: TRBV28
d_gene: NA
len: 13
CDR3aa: ASTLRGGLNTEAF

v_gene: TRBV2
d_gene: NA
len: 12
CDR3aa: ANSLATRTDTQY

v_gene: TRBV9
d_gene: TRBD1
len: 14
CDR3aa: ASSVARDRGRGEAF

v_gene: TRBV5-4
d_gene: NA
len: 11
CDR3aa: ASSFEDDTEAF

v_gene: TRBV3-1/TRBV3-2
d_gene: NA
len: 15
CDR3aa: ASSRLSGGRSGNTIY

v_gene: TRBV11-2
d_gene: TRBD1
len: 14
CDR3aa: ASTATGTVYNSPLH

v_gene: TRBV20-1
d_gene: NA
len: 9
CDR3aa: SGGADTEAF

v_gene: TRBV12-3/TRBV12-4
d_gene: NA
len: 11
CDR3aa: ASSLDLTYEQY

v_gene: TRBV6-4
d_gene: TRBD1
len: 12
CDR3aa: ASSDRQGLDGYT

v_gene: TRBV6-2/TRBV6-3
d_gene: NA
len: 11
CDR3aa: ASSYSSHTEAF

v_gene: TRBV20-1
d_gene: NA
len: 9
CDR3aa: SAPLVYEQY

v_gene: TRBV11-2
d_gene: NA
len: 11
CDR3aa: ASSLGANTEAF

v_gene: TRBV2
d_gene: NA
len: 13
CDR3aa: ASSEYTGMGEKLF

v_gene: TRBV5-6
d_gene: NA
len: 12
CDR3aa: ASSLGAKQETQY

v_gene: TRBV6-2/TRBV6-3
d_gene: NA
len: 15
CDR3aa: ASSYRASYDSYNEQF

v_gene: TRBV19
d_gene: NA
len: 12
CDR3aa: ASSIGRGNQPQH

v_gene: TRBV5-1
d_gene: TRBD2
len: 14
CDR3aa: ASSLEGGTSGAEQF

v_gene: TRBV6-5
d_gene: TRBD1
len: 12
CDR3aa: ASSRGTGGGEQY

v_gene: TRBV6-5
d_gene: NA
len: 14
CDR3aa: ASSYKTLMMNTEAF

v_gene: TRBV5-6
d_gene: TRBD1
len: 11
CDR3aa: ASRRNRGYGYT

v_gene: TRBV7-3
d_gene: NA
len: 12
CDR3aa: ASSLGGTVSEAF

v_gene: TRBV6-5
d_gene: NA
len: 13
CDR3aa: ASTKGGGQYSPLH

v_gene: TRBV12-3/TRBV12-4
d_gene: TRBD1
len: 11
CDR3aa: ASSPQGWQPQH

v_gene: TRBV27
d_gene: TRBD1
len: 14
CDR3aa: ASTKGDRGGQGEAF

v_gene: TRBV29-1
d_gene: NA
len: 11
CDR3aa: SVERRYDNEQF

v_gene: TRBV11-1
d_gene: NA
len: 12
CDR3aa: ASSLGGEYNEQF

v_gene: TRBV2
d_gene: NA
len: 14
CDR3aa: ASSGGWSGSTDTQY

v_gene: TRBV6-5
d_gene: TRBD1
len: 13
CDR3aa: ASRGQGVLNTEAF

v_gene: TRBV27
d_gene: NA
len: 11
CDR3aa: ASSPGPAQPQH

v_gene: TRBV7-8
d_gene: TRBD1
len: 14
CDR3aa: ASSLGDRGVRGKLF